What follows are 27 T cell receptor beta chains derived from one specimen sequenced in a study of blood T cells in healthy people across ages (dated by TCRdb to 2014 to 2015). Libraries were made using 5' RACE. TCRdb shows the sequencer as Illumina HiSeq 2500. A second PCR of about 7 to 12 cycles was run with a J-beta primer mix and a sample-barcoded 5' primer. In-frame beta chains were kept once TCRdb had trimmed the public reads at Q25 with fastp and called clones with MiXCR. Rows with a matching CDR3 protein are joined into one entry that keeps the most common DNA and genes. This sample is represented by 800,000 to 950,000 distinct CDR3 sequences; roughly 48% of them were singletons. The top ten clonotypes cover about an eighth of the sample. The sample comprised blood. The receptors were sampled from a man aged 30 to 45 in good health.

With respect to this clonotype: One end of the junction is discordant with germline, which a read error may explain. This rearrangement joins TRBV11-1 to TRBJ2-3, with D maybe TRBD2 (6 bases). Per germline, CDR1 SGHAT and CDR2 FQDESV (reference sequence). The CDR3 covers 15 residues. DNA of the CDR3: TGTGCCGGCAGCCCCGACTCGCGGGGTAGGGATACGCAGTATTTT. It is translated as CAGSPDSRGRDTQYF.

V and J are TRBV20-1 and TRBJ1-2, with no clear D. Trimming removed 1 base at V and 4 bases at J, with 10 bases between. CDR1 DFQATT and CDR2 SNEGSKA come from the germline V gene (reference sequence). The CDR3 consists of 13 residues. Here the CDR3 DNA reads TGCAGTGCTAGAGTTGGAGCGGGCTATGGCTACACCTTC. This codes for CSARVGAGYGYTF.

The CDR3 sequence: CASSRGGQGGLNTEAFF. In nucleotides, the CDR3 is TGCGCCAGCAGTCGCGGAGGACAGGGAGGACTGAACACTGAAGCTTTCTTT. The rearrangement joins TRBV5-1 to TRBJ1-1, with TRBD1 identical over 8 bases. V shed 5 bases, J shed 0 bases, and the junction held 12 bases outside the gene matches. CDR1 and CDR2 from the germline V gene are SGHRS and YFSETQ. The CDR3 contains 17 residues.

This clonotype was seen at least ten times. The rearrangement uses TRBV20-1 and TRBJ2-7; 11 positions agree with TRBD2. Trimming at V came to 3 bases and at J to 4 bases, leaving 11 bases not matched to a gene. The CDR3 is 16 residues long. Germline loops: CDR1 DFQATT, CDR2 SNEGSKA (reference sequence). CDR3 bases: TGCAGTGCTAGTGGAACTACTAGCGGGGGAGTTTACGAGCAGTACTTC. It encodes CSASGTTSGGVYEQYF.

V and J are TRBV7-9 and TRBJ1-1, with D possibly matching TRBD1 (5 bases). Germline V lookup: CDR1 SEHNR, CDR2 FQNEAQ (reference sequence). V lost 5 bases to trimming and J lost 7 bases, with 20 bases between them. This CDR3 has 15 amino acids. CDR3 protein: CASSPSFGRGNEAFF. CDR3 nucleotide sequence: TGTGCCAGCAGCCCCTCTTTCGGAAGGGGTAATGAAGCTTTCTTT.

This clonotype has only a few counts. The chain couples TRBV6-1 to TRBJ2-7; D possibly corresponds to TRBD1 (6 bases). Trimming shortened V by 4 bases and J by 7 bases, and 14 bases separated the two germline ends. Per the germline V gene, CDR1 is MNHNS and CDR2 is SASEGT. This CDR3 is built from 13 residues. Here the CDR3 reads CASSGTGNGEQYF. In nucleotides, the CDR3 is TGTGCCAGCAGTGGAACAGGGAACGGGGAGCAGTACTTC.

V usage is TRBV20-1 and J usage is TRBJ2-7, with a tentative D call TRBD1 (6 bases). Germline values: CDR1 DFQATT, CDR2 SNEGSKA (reference sequence). Trimming stripped 1 base from V and 4 bases from J, with 14 bases between. There are 14 residues in the CDR3. The CDR3 bases are TGCAGTGCTAGAGGCAGGGGAGAGCTTTACGAGCAGTACTTC. It is translated as CSARGRGELYEQYF.

The chain couples TRBV4-2 to TRBJ1-6; D possibly corresponds to TRBD1 (5 bases). Trimming pared 0 bases from V and 8 bases from J, leaving 11 bases between. Germline V lookup: CDR1 LGHNA, CDR2 YNFKEQ. The CDR3 consists of 15 residues. The CDR3 DNA follows: TGTGCCAGCAGCCAAGAGCGGAAGGGGTATTCACCCCTCCACTTT. Residues: CASSQERKGYSPLHF.

This chain connects TRBV20-1 to TRBJ1-1; maybe TRBD1 (6 bases). CDR3 length: 11 residues. V gave up 5 bases and J gave up 12 bases, with 16 bases separating them. Germline lookup yields CDR1 DFQATT and CDR2 SNEGSKA (reference sequence). The CDR3 reads CSARGGARPFF. The DNA for the CDR3 is TGCAGTGCTCGGGGGGGGGCGCGCCCTTTCTTT.

The chain combines TRBV28 with TRBJ2-1, with no clear D. The CDR3 is made up of 15 amino acids. Germline V lookup: CDR1 MDHEN, CDR2 SYDVKM. V lost 8 bases and J 5 bases, leaving 19 bases between the germline ends. CDR3 nucleotide sequence: TGTGCCAGCCGAATACCATCGGAACGTAACAATGAGCAGTTCTTC. This codes for CASRIPSERNNEQFF.

V usage is TRBV9 and J usage is TRBJ2-1; D is perhaps TRBD1 or TRBD2 (6 bases each). Trimming left V 0 bases short and J 2 bases short, with 12 bases between. This CDR3 region has 16 residues. Germline CDR1 reads SGDLS; CDR2 reads YYNGEE. DNA of the CDR3: TGTGCCAGCAGCGTAGAAAGGGGGGCCGCCTACAATGAGCAGTTCTTC. Protein: CASSVERGAAYNEQFF.

This chain uses TRBV5-1 with TRBJ1-2, with 11 bases identical to TRBD1. Germline V gene sequence: CDR1 SGHRS, CDR2 YFSETQ. V shed 1 base and J 0 bases; nucleotides not matched to a gene: 14. The CDR3 runs to 20 residues. The CDR3 DNA sequence: TGCGCCAGCAGCTTGAAATTGGACAGGGGGCCCCCAGGCCCTAACTATGGCTACACCTTC. Translated, it gives CASSLKLDRGPPGPNYGYTF. Full variable domain (rest looked up from reference TRBV5-1 and TRBJ1-2): KAGVTQTPRYLIKTRGQQVTLSCSPISGHRSVSWYQQTPGQGLQFLFEYFSETQRNKGNFPGRFSGRQFSNSRSEMNVSTLELGDSALYLCASSLKLDRGPPGPNYGYTFGSGTRLTVV.

This clonotype was seen more than once but under ten times. V gene TRBV6-5 combines with J gene TRBJ2-5; 8 bases fit TRBD1. Germline V CDR1 and CDR2: MNHEY, SVGAGI. The CDR3 consists of 15 residues. V lost 0 bases to trimming and J lost 5 bases; unmatched junction nucleotides: 5. CDR3 loop: CASSYSSRGPETQYF. In DNA, the CDR3 is TGTGCCAGCAGTTACTCGTCCAGGGGGCCCGAGACCCAGTACTTC.

The V call is TRBV11-2, the J call TRBJ2-4; D is unclear. Trimming pared 6 bases from V and 9 bases from J, leaving 9 bases between. CDR3 length: 11 residues. Germline V gene lookup returns CDR1 SGHAT and CDR2 FQNNGV. CDR3 residues: CASSSGSIQYF. The DNA of the CDR3 is TGTGCCAGCAGTTCCGGTAGCATTCAGTACTTC.

V usage is TRBV9 and J usage is TRBJ2-1, with 7 bases matching TRBD2. Near its end, the DNA agrees better with TRBJ2-7, so the J call may be wrong. CDR1 and CDR2 from the germline V gene are SGDLS and YYNGEE. The CDR3 contains 16 residues. CDR3 sequence reads: CASSVGPAGSYNEQYF. CDR3 nucleotides: TGTGCCAGCAGCGTAGGGCCAGCGGGGAGCTACAATGAGCAGTACTTC.

This clonotype has only a few counts. The CDR3 DNA is TGTGCCAGCAGCTTAGGCGGTTCGGGGGCCTACAATGAGCAGTTCTTC. Translation: CASSLGGSGAYNEQFF. The chain has TRBV13 and TRBJ2-1; D perhaps matches TRBD2 (6 bases). Germline lookup yields CDR1 PRHDT and CDR2 FYEKMQ (reference sequence). The CDR3 sequence is 16 residues long. V was clipped by 0 bases and J by 2 bases, with 11 bases between them.

This chain connects TRBV3-1 to TRBJ2-5, with D hard to call. Germline CDR1 LGHDT, CDR2 YNNKEL (reference sequence). The CDR3 length is 15 residues. Between the trimmed V and J ends, which lost 0 bases and 2 bases, there was a span of 10 bases. The CDR3 reads CASSQEVASQETQYF. CDR3 DNA sequence: TGTGCCAGCAGCCAAGAGGTGGCAAGTCAAGAGACCCAGTACTTC.

As for this clonotype: A much larger clone differs by one base, so this may be a read error. The V call is TRBV11-1, the J call TRBJ2-1; D tentatively fits TRBD1 or TRBD2 (6 bases each). The better agreement between TRBJ2-7 and the DNA end casts doubt on the J call. The germline V gene encodes CDR1 SGHAT and CDR2 FQDESV (reference sequence). The CDR3 is 17 amino acids. The CDR3 DNA reads as TGTGCCAGCAGCAATCGGTTTCGGGGGCGGTCCTACAATGAGCAGTACTTC. Amino acid sequence: CASSNRFRGRSYNEQYF.

The chain carries TRBV5-1 and TRBJ1-2; D possibly corresponds to TRBD1 (5 bases). Trimming took off 1 base at V and 4 bases at J, with 17 bases between the two ends. The length of the CDR3 is 16 residues. The germline V gene has CDR1 SGHRS and CDR2 YFSETQ. CDR3 sequence reads: CASSLWGPETRYGYTF. The CDR3 DNA follows: TGCGCCAGCAGCTTGTGGGGCCCAGAGACCCGCTATGGCTACACCTTC.

This clonotype was recorded only once. This clone may be a read error of a much larger clone one base away. The chain combines TRBV3-1 with TRBJ2-5; 12 nucleotides match TRBD2. This CDR3 is 15 amino acids long. CDR1 and CDR2 (germline): LGHDT, YNNKEL (reference sequence). The CDR3 reads CVSSPASGGANEQYF. Here the CDR3 DNA reads TGTGTCAGCAGCCCTGCTAGCGGGGGGGCGAATGAGCAGTACTTC.

This chain connects TRBV10-3 to TRBJ2-1, with D perhaps given as TRBD1 or TRBD2 (5 bases each). The V and J ends lost 6 bases and 0 bases respectively, with 21 bases between them. This CDR3 has 18 amino acids. Germline values: CDR1 ENHRY, CDR2 SYGVKD. The CDR3 nucleotides are TGTGCCATCAGGGGCGCAGGGTACGAGGGGAGCTCCTACAATGAGCAGTTCTTC. It encodes CAIRGAGYEGSSYNEQFF.

The chain is built from TRBV5-1 and TRBJ2-7, with D unresolved. Trimming took off 4 bases at V and 0 bases at J, with 8 bases between the two ends. The V gene's germline CDR1 is SGHRS and CDR2 YFSETQ. This CDR3 is 13 amino acids long. This CDR3 reads CASSHQSSYEQYF. The CDR3 nucleotides read TGCGCCAGCAGCCACCAGAGCTCCTACGAGCAGTACTTC.

This clonotype was seen a few times. V and J are TRBV7-3 and TRBJ2-6, with unresolved D. Per the germline V gene, CDR1 is SGHTA and CDR2 is FQGTGA. V was pared by 5 bases and J by 0 bases, with 8 bases between. The CDR3 totals 15 residues. Here the CDR3 DNA reads TGTGCCAGCAGCCCCCGGTTCTCTGGGGCCAACGTCCTGACTTTC. Translation gives CASSPRFSGANVLTF.

This clonotype was recorded a few times. The chain joins TRBV20-1 to TRBJ2-5; 8 bases fit TRBD1. This CDR3 has 13 residues. Trimming removed 3 bases from V and 5 bases from J; junction bases left unmatched: 5. CDR1 is DFQATT and CDR2 is SNEGSKA in the germline V gene (reference sequence). CDR3 region: CSASRQGRETQYF. For the CDR3, the DNA is TGCAGTGCTAGCAGACAGGGGAGGGAGACCCAGTACTTC.

This clonotype was counted a few times. The CDR3 bases are TGTGCCAGCAGCGAAGTGGGTGAAGGGGCCAACGTCCTGACTTTC. This translates into CASSEVGEGANVLTF. The chain combines TRBV6-4 with TRBJ2-6; D remains unclear. Germline V lookup: CDR1 MRHNA, CDR2 SNTAGT. CDR3 length: 15 amino acids. Between the trimmed V and J ends, which lost 6 bases and 4 bases, there was a span of 13 bases.

Comments on this clonotype: Germline and junction disagree at one end, which may indicate a read error. The chain links TRBV25-1 to TRBJ2-7; 7 bases fit TRBD1. Germline V gives CDR1 MGHDK, CDR2 SYGVNS. The CDR3 spans 16 residues. The CDR3 nucleotides read TGTGCCAGCAGTGGGACAGGCGCGGGCAGCAGCTACGAGCAGAACTTC. It specifies CASSGTGAGSSYEQNF.

The rearrangement joins TRBV29-1 to TRBJ2-5; D gene unclear. This CDR3 comprises 14 residues. Germline assignment: CDR1 SQVTM and CDR2 ANQGSEA. Trimming took 0 bases from V and 0 from J, leaving 8 bases between them. Written as DNA, the CDR3 is TGCAGCGTTGAAGATCAACAGCACCAAGAGACCCAGTACTTC. Protein sequence: CSVEDQQHQETQYF.